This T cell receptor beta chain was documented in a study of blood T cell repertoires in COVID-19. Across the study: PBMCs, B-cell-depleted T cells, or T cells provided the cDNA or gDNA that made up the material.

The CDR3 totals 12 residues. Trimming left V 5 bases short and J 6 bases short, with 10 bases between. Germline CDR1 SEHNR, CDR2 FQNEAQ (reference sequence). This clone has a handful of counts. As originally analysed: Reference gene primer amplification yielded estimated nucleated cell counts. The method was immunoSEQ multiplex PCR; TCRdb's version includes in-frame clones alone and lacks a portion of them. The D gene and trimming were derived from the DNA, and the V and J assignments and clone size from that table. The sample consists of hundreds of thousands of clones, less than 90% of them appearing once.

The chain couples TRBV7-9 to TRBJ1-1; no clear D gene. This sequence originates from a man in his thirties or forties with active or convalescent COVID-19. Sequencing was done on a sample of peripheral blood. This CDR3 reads CASSRTEAEAFF. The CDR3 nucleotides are TGTGCCAGCAGCCGTACAGAAGCTGAAGCTTTCTTT.